The present entry profiles one T cell receptor (beta chain) with its context. Its antigen is currently unknown. CDR3 length equals 14 residues. The ends were cut back, 3 bases at V and 7 bases at J, with 16 bases in the middle. This specimen comes from a study of T-cell reconstitution after alpha-beta-depleted transplantation in children. The study's findings and limits: T-cell counts and diversity were attributed mostly to newly produced T cells one year after transplant. Where alpha-beta T cells came from about two months after transplant was reportedly several hundred expanded graft clones.

A library of TCRbeta sequences, prepared with unique molecular identifiers, was generated. MiXCR, applied by TCRdb to the PCR reads, yields one record per CDR3 protein. Among 550,000 to 800,000 distinct CDR3 sequences listed, about an eighth were seen once. The chain uses TRBV12-3 or TRBV12-4 and TRBJ2-7; D is unresolved. The receptor was isolated from a girl aged 2 to 9 with congenital amegakaryocytic thrombocytopenia, due to receive a stem cell transplant. This material consisted of PBMCs, taken before TCRalphabeta/CD19-depleted stem cell transplant. The CDR3 nucleotides read TGTGCCAGCAGTTTCACCCCTCAGGATGAGGAGCAGTACTTC. Its translation: CASSFTPQDEEQYF.